This T cell receptor beta chain was captured in a study of blood T cell repertoires in COVID-19. This clone was seen more than once but under ten times. Produced via immunoSEQ multiplex PCR; TCRdb's table is partial and in-frame only. In the table there are roughly 200,000 clones, approximately 87% of which are singletons. The TCR sequence derives from a man between 60 and 75 years old who had recovered from COVID-19. The sequencing input was peripheral blood.

The chain's CDR3 is CASSPTGQINQPQHF. The CDR3 nucleotides read TGTGCCAGCAGTCCAACAGGACAGATCAATCAGCCCCAGCATTTT. The V call is TRBV28, the J call TRBJ1-5; weak D call: TRBD1 (6 bases). Trimming pared 5 bases from V and 3 bases from J, leaving 14 bases between. CDR3 length: 15 amino acids. In germline, CDR1 is MDHEN, CDR2 SYDVKM.